This T cell receptor beta chain comes out of a study of cytomegalovirus exposure and HLA in healthy donors (dated by TCRdb to 2016 to 2017). About the investigation overall: According to an earlier analysis of a few hundred of the donors, about 180 million T cells yielded roughly 110 million unique TCR beta sequences and roughly 280 Gb of sequence data. Approximately 330 gigabases of sequencing data and around 80 million unique TCR sequences made up an early release that covered approximately 700 HLA-typed donors. Of the roughly 400 genotyped donors, over 80% were placed in the genetic ancestry cluster associated with self-reported Caucasian donors. The aim of the study was to test whether cataloging public T cell receptors could identify signatures of past pathogen exposure. The T cell repertoires of about 700 subjects were profiled by immunosequencing and related to cytomegalovirus serostatus. A separate validation cohort of approximately 120 different subjects was used in addition to the 666-subject first cohort. To predict cytomegalovirus infection status, the study combined high-throughput TCR immunosequencing, statistical association of individual TCRs with disease status, and machine learning. A later analysis re-examined previously published TCR beta repertoires from just over 650 donors and added high-resolution HLA genotyping to investigate patterns of TCR occurrence. Rather than using new phenotypic data, the later analysis identified candidate immune exposures from TCR beta sequences and from how often those sequences occurred across donors. An earlier analysis of 500 to 750 of the donors applied high-throughput TCR beta sequencing to assess whether each TCR beta V gene segment acted as functional or pseudogenic. Alongside the repertoire data, information on donor age, sex, ethnicity and CMV serostatus was compiled. Genome-wide SNP genotypes for about three fifths of the 666 donors were used in a later genetic analysis, which treated that subset as a discovery cohort. Every repertoire in the discovery cohort had been generated on one and the same sequencing platform. Both class I and class II loci were covered by HLA typing, at four-digit resolution. Typing coverage varied by locus: 629-630 donors for A, B, C, DRB1 and DQB1; roughly 520 for DQA1; around 610 for DPA1; approximately 490 for DPB1. A few DR-DQ haplotypes were treated as single units for association and clustering because of strong linkage in the cohort. Among under 450 genotyped donors of the cohort, an average of approximately 250,000 unique TCR beta nucleotide sequences were sequenced per donor, around a sixth of them non-productive.

The library relied on the immunoSEQ multiplex PCR assay. A mixture of 60 forward primers for TCR Vbeta segments and 13 reverse primers for TCR Jbeta segments was used in the multiplex PCR. The CDR3 region of rearranged TCR beta genes was amplified from genomic DNA with a multiplex PCR assay. The amplified TCR beta libraries were sequenced on the Illumina HiSeq System as 87-base-pair reads. As for how the authors treated the data: Across the 640 or so repertoires, a later analysis counted some 81 million unique TCR beta chains, roughly 11 million of which were shared by at least two donors. To remove PCR and sequencing errors, raw reads were error-corrected and collapsed into unique sequences using a nearest-neighbor algorithm that merged closely related sequences. V, D and J gene segments were assigned by aligning CDR3 sequences to IMGT reference sequences. For a sequence to be retained, at least a six-nucleotide match to both a V gene segment and a J gene segment was required. Rearrangements were classified as productive when the CDR3 lacked stop codons and remained in frame with V and J, and all other rearrangements were classified as non-productive. CDR3 was defined according to IMGT convention as the region running from the second conserved V-encoded cysteine to the conserved J-encoded phenylalanine. Sequences without an unambiguous match to a single V gene segment were excluded from the earlier analysis of several hundred of the donors. In an earlier analysis of 450 to 700 of the donors, V segments were called functional above 56.7% productive rearrangements and were called segregating when the between-donor standard deviation exceeded 5%. A statistical classification framework was built to diagnose cytomegalovirus status from the catalog of TCR beta chain sequences. In a later analysis, TCR nucleotide sequences were compared against IMGT/GENE-DB human TR gene sequences so that V and J genes could be assigned. Using the TCRdist pipeline, a later analysis assigned CDR3 sequences along with most-parsimonious VDJ recombination scenarios. In a later analysis, each TCR beta chain was defined by its CDR3 amino acid sequence together with its V-gene family, and reads without a unique V-gene family were excluded. As a way to deal with suspected cross-contamination and a sequencing artifact, a later analysis dropped approximately 570 nucleotide sequences that were highly shared and had low generation probability. A later analysis calculated a clonal expansion index for each public chain from normalized within-repertoire ranks of inferred template counts. Generation probabilities in a later analysis came from a VDJ recombination model fitted to out-of-frame rearrangements, and those results were checked against IGoR. In a later analysis, hypergeometric tests were used to score TCR-TCR, TCR-HLA and TCR-CMV co-occurrence, with a repertoire-size bias correction applied to TCR pairs. In a later analysis, false discovery rates were estimated by permuting HLA or CMV assignments 20 times. In a later analysis, co-occurring TCRs were grouped with DBSCAN, and TCRdist sequence similarity was added when clustering was performed within HLA-allele-positive subsets. Repertoires with fewer than 30,000 or more than 120,000 public chains were left out of co-occurrence clustering, as were five repertoires with anomalous nucleotide sharing. Here the immuneACCESS table is served through TCRdb, limited to in-frame sequences with V and J called. Missing clones are a known gap in these copies; in checked studies unresolved V genes cover under half, and the rest lacks a known reason. V and J calls and clone size are copied from that table; D and trimming were computed from the DNA. Counted in this sample were about 140,000 clones; over 75% of them appeared once. The top ten hold 4% to 5.5% of the sample.

Of note for this clone: The antigen it recognizes is unknown. No qualities accompany the bases; no much larger clone lies one base away.

The CDR3 contains 15 residues, cysteine and phenylalanine counted. Left in the record is the CDR3 DNA by itself, 45 bases read in frame from the first base. Trimming removed 2 bases from V and 7 bases from J, leaving 14 bases between the germline ends. Taken from the germline V gene, the CDR1 and CDR2 loops are SGHTA and FQGTGA. Summary of the overall study and its limitations: Some IMGT-functional V segments, including TRBV6-2 and TRBV6-3, could not be distinguished by the 87-base-pair reads and were therefore excluded. In a later analysis, around 17,000 TCR beta sequences were associated with specific HLA alleles at a false discovery rate of 0.05. A later analysis reported that several top co-occurrence clusters appeared linked to parvovirus B19, influenza, CMV and Epstein-Barr virus. In a later analysis, TCR association rates were found to vary across HLA loci, with the most associated TCRs seen for DRB1 alleles and the fewest for HLA-C alleles. Three of the identified cytomegalovirus-associated TCR beta chains were confirmed in vitro to be specific for cytomegalovirus antigens. A cluster of highly shared sequence variants was judged likely to be a technical artifact of the sequencing pipeline. An association between a missense DCLRE1C variant and V-gene and J-gene trimming of TCR beta chains was found in a later genetic analysis and replicated in an independent cohort. Most TCR sequences were seen in very few donors, while some public TCRs were found in many individuals. The classifier was reported to diagnose cytomegalovirus status with high specificity and sensitivity in both the original and validation cohorts. In the study, 150 to 200 TCR beta chains were listed as associated with cytomegalovirus. Correlated functional status among segregating V segments might reflect linkage disequilibrium, but an unknown experimental factor could not be ruled out. The only immune exposure information available for the cohort was CMV serostatus. The authors suggested that the approach could potentially be extended to other disease states and immunological phenotypes. In a later genetic analysis, fewer N-insertions in productive TCRs were reported among donors in an Asian-associated ancestry cluster than the approximately 670-donor mean. A later analysis found that most CMV-associated TCR beta chains appeared HLA-restricted, with HLA associations seemingly driven largely by CMV exposure. The earlier analysis of approximately 590 of the donors excluded over 15 rarely observed V segments, including chromosome 9 orphons, because counts were too low. Because some donors lacked HLA typing at each locus, the association tests relied only on the typed subset. A further reported finding was that TCR beta sequences accurately predicted the HLA-A and HLA-B alleles for most subjects in the first cohort. Compared with equally common non-associated chains, HLA-associated TCR beta chains in a later analysis were more clonally expanded and had lower generation probabilities. In an earlier analysis of about 600 of the donors, most TCR beta V segments appeared in productive rearrangements about 90% or about 30% of the time, broadly matching IMGT annotations. Strong co-occurrence of HLA alleles, especially DR and DQ, made assigning TCR associations to individual alleles difficult. In this cohort, only TCR beta chains were sequenced, and detectable features were limited by the absence of alpha or paired-chain data. Sequencing depth was assumed to be roughly uniform across donors in the presence/absence analyses, though that assumption may not hold.

The cohort comprised some 700 healthy bone marrow donors. At the time of sampling, every cohort member was nominally healthy, though immune exposures that went unrecorded were likely present. CMV serostatus was positive for 250 to 300 and negative for 352 of the 666 cohort members, and was not recorded for this donor. Each donor provided a peripheral blood sample, and peripheral blood mononuclear cells were used for TCR beta sequencing. Genomic DNA was extracted from the blood cell samples with the Qiagen DNeasy Blood Extraction Kit. This TCR was sampled from a man aged 30 to 45 in good health. The sample taken for sequencing was PBMCs. The sequence is built from TRBV7-3 and TRBJ2-2, and perhaps TRBD1 as D gene, on 8 matching bases. Read as DNA, the sequence is TGTGCCAGCAGCTTAGGACAGGGACTACACGGGGAGCTGTTTTTT. It codes for CASSLGQGLHGELFF.